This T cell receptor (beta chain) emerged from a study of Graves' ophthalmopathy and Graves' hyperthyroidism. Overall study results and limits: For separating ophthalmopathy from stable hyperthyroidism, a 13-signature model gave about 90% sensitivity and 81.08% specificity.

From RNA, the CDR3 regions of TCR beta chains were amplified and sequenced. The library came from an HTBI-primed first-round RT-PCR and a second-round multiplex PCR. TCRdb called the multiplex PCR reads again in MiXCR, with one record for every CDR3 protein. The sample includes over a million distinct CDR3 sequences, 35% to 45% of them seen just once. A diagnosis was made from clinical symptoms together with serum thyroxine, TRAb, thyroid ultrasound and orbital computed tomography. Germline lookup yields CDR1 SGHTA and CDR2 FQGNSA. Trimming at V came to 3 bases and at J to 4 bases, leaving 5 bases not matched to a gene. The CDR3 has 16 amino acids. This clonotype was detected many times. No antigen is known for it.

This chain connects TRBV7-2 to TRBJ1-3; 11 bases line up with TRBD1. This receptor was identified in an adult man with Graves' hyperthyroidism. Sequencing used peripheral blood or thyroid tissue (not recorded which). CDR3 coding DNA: TGTGCCAGCAGCTTCTGGACAGGGGGCGGAGGAAACACCATATATTTT. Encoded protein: CASSFWTGGGGNTIYF.